These 26 T cell receptor beta chains were sequenced from one sample in a study of blood T cells in healthy people across ages. Through a sample-barcoded 5' primer and a J-beta primer mix, a second PCR was run for about 7 to 12 cycles. Each CDR3 protein gets one entry after TCRdb re-called the 5' RACE reads with MiXCR. The table records approximately 1,700,000 distinct CDR3 sequences, about two fifths of them present only once. The sample comprised blood. The receptors here all came from a human donor in good health.

In its sample, this clonotype was seen a few times. The chain links TRBV6-5 to TRBJ2-7; D is tentatively TRBD1 or TRBD2 (6 bases each). Trimming pared 3 bases from V and 0 bases from J, leaving 12 bases between. The CDR3 extends over 15 amino acids. Germline V lookup: CDR1 MNHEY, CDR2 SVGAGI. The CDR3 nucleotides read TGTGCCAGCAGTTATTTGAGGGGGGCCTCCTACGAGCAGTACTTC. Its protein is CASSYLRGASYEQYF.

This chain uses TRBV29-1 with TRBJ2-3; 7 bases agree with TRBD1. V shed 4 bases and J 5 bases; nucleotides not matched to a gene: 9. In germline, CDR1 is SQVTM, CDR2 ANQGSEA. This CDR3 has 14 amino acids. This CDR3 reads CSVGEGAPGDTQYF. CDR3 nucleotides: TGCAGCGTTGGTGAGGGGGCGCCCGGAGATACGCAGTATTTT.

The chain is built from TRBV2 and TRBJ1-4; D not certain. The germline V gene encodes CDR1 SNHLY and CDR2 FYNNEI. The CDR3 runs to 14 residues. Trimming shortened V by 6 bases and J by 3 bases, and 11 bases separated the two germline ends. CDR3 sequence reads: CASSRWQANEKLFF. The DNA of the CDR3 is TGTGCCAGCAGCCGGTGGCAGGCTAATGAAAAACTGTTTTTT.

CDR3 sequence reads: CASSQGPTEGPYGYTF. The CDR3 DNA is TGCGCCAGCAGCCAAGGCCCGACAGAGGGGCCATATGGCTACACCTTC. J is TRBJ1-2 and V is TRBV4-3; possibly TRBD1 for D (5 bases). Trimming pared 1 base from V and 5 bases from J, leaving 17 bases between. CDR3 size: 16 residues. Germline CDR1 and CDR2: LGHNA and YSLEER.

The V call is TRBV9, the J call TRBJ2-7; 8 nucleotides agree with TRBD1. From germline, CDR1 is SGDLS and CDR2 YYNGEE. The CDR3 runs 15 residues. J lost 3 bases, V lost 0 bases, and 5 bases had no gene match. The CDR3 sequence is CASSVAAGGVYEQYF. CDR3 in DNA: TGTGCCAGCAGCGTAGCCGCAGGGGGCGTCTACGAGCAGTACTTC.

This chain links TRBV7-9 with TRBJ2-3; 8 bases are shared with TRBD1. CDR3 length: 16 amino acids. Trimming at V came to 3 bases and at J to 1 base, leaving 6 bases not matched to a gene. In germline, CDR1 is SEHNR, CDR2 FQNEAQ (reference sequence). This chain's CDR3 is CASSFGDRSGTDTQYF. The CDR3 DNA is TGTGCCAGCAGCTTTGGGGACAGGTCGGGCACAGATACGCAGTATTTT.

This rearrangement joins TRBV13 to TRBJ2-3, with D possibly being TRBD2 (7 bases). The germline CDR1 and CDR2 sequences are PRHDT and FYEKMQ (reference sequence). V was pared by 5 bases and J by 4 bases, with 16 bases between. CDR3 length equals 15 residues. CDR3 sequence reads: CASSRAGGHSDTQYF. CDR3 nucleotide sequence: TGTGCCAGCAGCCGGGCCGGGGGGCATTCAGATACGCAGTATTTT.

This clonotype was seen a handful of times. The rearrangement links TRBV28 to TRBJ2-1, with 8 nucleotides matching TRBD2. Trimming took 3 bases from V and 4 from J; bases not matched to a gene: 5. This CDR3 is built from 15 residues. Germline CDR1 is MDHEN and CDR2 is SYDVKM. CDR3 coding DNA: TGTGCCAGCAGTTTCCGCGGGGGGCCTTACAATGAGCAGTTCTTC. It specifies CASSFRGGPYNEQFF.

V gene TRBV4-3 combines with J gene TRBJ1-1, with unresolved D. V was shortened by 4 bases and J by 4 bases, with 16 bases between the two germline ends. CDR3 length equals 15 residues. From germline, CDR1 is LGHNA and CDR2 YSLEER. CDR3 in amino acids: CASSPLGNLGTEAFF. CDR3 in DNA: TGCGCCAGCAGCCCCCTGGGGAATTTGGGCACTGAAGCTTTCTTT.

This clonotype occurred a few times. The chain has TRBV6-2 or TRBV6-3 and TRBJ2-1; 7 nucleotides line up with TRBD2. The V gene end was trimmed by 6 bases and the J gene end by 11 bases; junction bases not matched to a gene: 13. Germline-derived CDR1 and CDR2 are MNHEY and SVGEGT. The CDR3 totals 14 residues. CDR3 amino acids: CASSPSGTTKKQFF. The DNA of the CDR3 is TGTGCCAGCAGCCCCAGCGGGACGACAAAAAAGCAGTTCTTC.

The CDR3 bases are TGTGCCATCAGTGAGTCGGACTCATACACAGATACGCAGTATTTT. Encoded protein: CAISESDSYTDTQYF. V gene TRBV10-3 combines with J gene TRBJ2-3; D may be TRBD2 (5 bases). CDR1 and CDR2 from the germline V gene are ENHRY and SYGVKD. The CDR3 is 15 residues long. V lost 0 bases and J lost 2, with 9 bases in between.

This clonotype was picked up one time. This chain connects TRBV12-3 or TRBV12-4 to TRBJ2-2; weak D call: TRBD1 (5 bases). V lost 10 bases and J 1 base, leaving 13 bases between the germline ends. This CDR3 is 14 amino acids long. CDR3 sequence (DNA): TGTGCCAACCGGCAGGGATTGAACACCGGGGAGCTGTTTTTT. Protein sequence: CANRQGLNTGELFF.

This chain links TRBV6-2 or TRBV6-3 with TRBJ1-5, with D maybe TRBD1 (6 bases). The germline CDR1 and CDR2 sequences are MNHEY and SVGEGT. Trimming shortened V by 0 bases and J by 7 bases, and 16 bases separated the two germline ends. The CDR3 totals 16 residues. The CDR3 loop is CASSYSLQGSAQPQHF. In DNA, the CDR3 is TGTGCCAGCAGTTACTCCCTTCAGGGGTCCGCCCAGCCCCAGCATTTT.

This clonotype was seen only a few times. The chain is built from TRBV3-1 and TRBJ1-2; 7 nucleotides agree with TRBD1. The germline gives CDR1 LGHDT, CDR2 YNNKEL (reference sequence). The V segment lost 2 bases and the J segment 5 bases; nucleotides outside the gene matches: 8. The CDR3 runs 15 residues. CDR3 coding DNA: TGTGCCAGCAGCCAACCTGGACAGGCCGCTTATGGCTACACCTTC. Its protein is CASSQPGQAAYGYTF.

This clonotype was recorded a few times. The rearrangement joins TRBV20-1 to TRBJ2-3, with D hard to call. This CDR3 region has 10 residues. Germline CDR1 and CDR2: DFQATT and SNEGSKA (reference sequence). Trimming pared 4 bases from V and 11 bases from J, leaving 10 bases between. The chain's CDR3 is CSATPFGQYF. CDR3 DNA: TGCAGTGCTACCCCATTTGGGCAGTATTTT.

In this sample, this clonotype turned up a few times. The genes are TRBV6-1 and TRBJ1-5; D ambiguous. The V end lost 10 bases, the J end lost 4 bases, and 17 bases lay between the germline ends. Germline-derived CDR1 and CDR2 are MNHNS and SASEGT. The CDR3 extends over 14 amino acids. This chain's CDR3 is CATNAIGANQPQHF. CDR3 bases: TGTGCCACTAATGCGATCGGAGCGAATCAGCCCCAGCATTTT.

This rearrangement joins TRBV4-1 to TRBJ2-3, with TRBD1 as a possible D gene (6 bases). Germline V gives CDR1 MGHRA, CDR2 YSYEKL. The length of the CDR3 is 18 residues. Trimming removed 4 bases from V and 2 bases from J, with 22 bases in between. The CDR3 spells CASSLLTGTQTPTDTQYF. The CDR3, as DNA: TGCGCCAGCAGCCTTCTAACCGGGACACAAACTCCCACAGATACGCAGTATTTT.

The chain combines TRBV6-1 with TRBJ1-6; TRBD1 agrees at 8 bases. With 5 bases clipped from V and 5 bases from J, the junction kept 5 bases outside the gene matches. The CDR3 is 15 residues long. Germline CDR1 and CDR2: MNHNS and SASEGT. The CDR3 loop reads CASSTGGSDNSPLHF. The CDR3 DNA follows: TGTGCCAGCAGTACAGGGGGTTCCGATAATTCACCCCTCCACTTT.

The CDR3 DNA sequence: TGTGCCATCAGTGATGTGGGGGGGTCACAATCTCTAAAAGGCGAAGCTTTCTTT. The encoded protein is CAISDVGGSQSLKGEAFF. The genes are TRBV10-3 and TRBJ1-1; weak D call: TRBD1 (5 bases). The germline CDR1 and CDR2 sequences are ENHRY and SYGVKD. The CDR3 is made up of 18 amino acids. Deletions cut 3 bases from V and 8 bases from J, with 28 bases between.

The chain links TRBV27 to TRBJ1-1; D remains unclear. CDR1 and CDR2 (germline): MNHEY, SMNVEV (reference sequence). Between the trimmed V and J ends, which lost 6 bases and 5 bases, there was a span of 16 bases. The length of the CDR3 is 14 residues. The CDR3 sequence: CASRPGSRATEAFF. CDR3 nucleotide sequence: TGTGCCAGCAGGCCTGGAAGTAGGGCAACTGAAGCTTTCTTT.

J is TRBJ1-6 and V is TRBV28; D unresolved. CDR3 length equals 12 residues. Trimming stripped 3 bases from V and 8 bases from J, with 5 bases between. Germline-derived CDR1 and CDR2 are MDHEN and SYDVKM. Here the CDR3 reads CASSFEDSPLHF. The CDR3 region has the DNA TGTGCCAGCAGTTTCGAGGATTCACCCCTCCACTTT.

This clonotype came up many times. This chain joins TRBV7-2 and TRBJ2-7; no clear D. This CDR3 comprises 15 residues. V lost 2 bases and J 0 bases, leaving 11 bases between the germline ends. Germline CDR1 is SGHTA and CDR2 is FQGNSA. The CDR3 protein is CASSLMPRSSYEQYF. Here the CDR3 DNA reads TGTGCCAGCAGCTTAATGCCTAGGAGCTCCTACGAGCAGTACTTC. Full variable domain (outside the CDR3, taken from reference TRBV7-2 and TRBJ2-7): GAGVSQSPSNKVTEKGKDVELRCDPISGHTALYWYRQSLGQGLEFLIYFQGNSAPDKSGLPSDRFSAERTGGSVSTLTIQRTQQEDSAVYLCASSLMPRSSYEQYFGPGTRLTVT.

The chain links TRBV12-3 or TRBV12-4 to TRBJ1-1, with D tentatively TRBD1 (6 bases). The ends were cut back, 2 bases at V and 6 bases at J, with 13 bases in the middle. The length of the CDR3 is 14 residues. As DNA, the CDR3 is TGTGCCAGCAGTTTAAGTGGGGGGCACGCTGAAGCTTTCTTT. Amino acid sequence: CASSLSGGHAEAFF.

With respect to this clonotype: An end of the junction does not agree with germline; a read error may underlie this. The chain combines TRBV6-2 or TRBV6-3 with TRBJ1-4; the D is unclear. Germline CDR1 is MNHEY and CDR2 is SVGEGT. The CDR3 is 11 amino acids. The CDR3 DNA sequence: TGTGCCAGCGGGTTGAGCGAAAAACGGTTTTTT. Its translation is CASGLSEKRFF.

Here the CDR3 DNA reads TGTGCCAGCAGCTCTTTCGGGACAGGGATGGTCGAGCAGTACTTC. Its protein product is CASSSFGTGMVEQYF. The V call is TRBV7-9, the J call TRBJ2-4, with TRBD1 matching over 9 bases. The J call may be in error: the DNA end matches TRBJ2-7 better. Germline lookup yields CDR1 SEHNR and CDR2 FQNEAQ (reference sequence). The CDR3 is 15 residues long.

V and J are TRBV12-3 or TRBV12-4 and TRBJ1-5, with 8 bases identical to TRBD1. CDR3 length equals 16 residues. The V and J ends lost 3 bases and 2 bases, in that order; junction bases with no gene match: 6. The CDR3 sequence: CASSLTGVRGNQPQHF. The CDR3 region has the DNA TGTGCCAGCAGTTTGACAGGGGTTCGGGGCAATCAGCCCCAGCATTTT.